These T cell receptor beta chains were read from a single sample in a study of T cells after yellow fever vaccination. Each CDR3 protein is one row after TCRdb ran MiXCR on the 5' RACE reads. The sample consists of 120,000 or so distinct CDR3 sequences, 12% to 15% of them appearing once. The sequencing used CD8+ T cells sorted from PBMCs, collected 5 days after the yellow fever booster vaccination. Receptors originate from a man aged 18 to 29 who received the YFV17D yellow fever vaccine. CDR3s include the opening cysteine and the closing phenylalanine or tryptophan. Fields, in order: clone size, V gene, D gene, J gene, CDR3 DNA, CDR3 protein. A D gene is named only where the DNA matches it firmly. Only some rows state a clone size, as once, few, many or a class for expanded clones.

>few|TRBV3-1|TRBD1|TRBJ1-1
TGTGCCAGCAGCCAAAACAGGGGGCCTGAAGCTTTCTTT
CASSQNRGPEAFF
>.|TRBV7-2|.|TRBJ1-1
TGTGCCAGCAGCTTAGGGTACGGGGGCGGAAGAAGGACTGAAGCTTTCTTT
CASSLGYGGGRRTEAFF
>.|TRBV29-1|.|TRBJ1-1
TGCAGCGTTCCCGGCTGGTCGGCCGGTTTGCGAGCTTTCTTT
CSVPGWSAGLRAFF
>.|TRBV11-2|TRBD1|TRBJ2-1
TGTGCCAGCAGCCATCCGGGACAGGGCAACGAGCAGTTCTTC
CASSHPGQGNEQFF
>few|TRBV12-3/TRBV12-4|TRBD2|TRBJ2-2
TGTGCCAGCACCCTGGGGGGGGGCACCGGGGAGCTGTTTTTT
CASTLGGGTGELFF
>many|TRBV4-1|.|TRBJ2-7
TGCGCCAGCAGCCAGTTAGAAGGACACCGCTCCTACGAGCAGTACTTC
CASSQLEGHRSYEQYF
>few|TRBV12-3/TRBV12-4|.|TRBJ2-6
TGTGCCAGCAGTTTAGTTGGGGCCAACGTCCTGACTTTC
CASSLVGANVLTF
>few|TRBV14|TRBD2|TRBJ2-7
TGTGCCAGCAGCACTCGACCCGGGACTAGCGGGGGGTCCGCCTACGAGCAGTACTTC
CASSTRPGTSGGSAYEQYF
>many|TRBV7-2|.|TRBJ1-6
TGTGCCAGCAGCTTAGGATTCCAAGACCTCCACTTT
CASSLGFQDLHF
>few|TRBV20-1|.|TRBJ1-5
TGCAGTGCTAGAGACCGGGAGGGGCTGGAGCCCCAGCATTTT
CSARDREGLEPQHF
>.|TRBV4-1|TRBD1|TRBJ1-1
TGCGCCAGCAGCTACAAGCCTACCCAGGGGGCCGTCGCTTTCTTT
CASSYKPTQGAVAFF
>.|TRBV6-1|.|TRBJ2-7
TGTGCCAGCAGGACCCCGGGACTGAACGTCCTCGAGCAGTACTTC
CASRTPGLNVLEQYF
>.|TRBV6-2/TRBV6-3|TRBD2|TRBJ2-1
TGTGCCAGCAGTCGTAGCGGGGGGGCCGGGAATGAGCAGTTCTTC
CASSRSGGAGNEQFF
>.|TRBV7-9|TRBD1|TRBJ2-7
TGTGCCAGCAGCTTAGCGGAGACAGGGAGCTCCTACGAGCAGTACTTC
CASSLAETGSSYEQYF
>.|TRBV9|.|TRBJ2-7
TGTGCCAGCAGCGTCTCACCGAAGGGGCTCTACGAGCAGTACTTC
CASSVSPKGLYEQYF
>many|TRBV29-1|.|TRBJ2-1
TGCAGCTCGTGGACGAGCAATGAGCAGTTCTTC
CSSWTSNEQFF
>many|TRBV12-3/TRBV12-4|.|TRBJ2-5
TGTGCCAGCAGTTTATCCCTAGAGACCCAGTACTTC
CASSLSLETQYF
>few|TRBV9|TRBD2|TRBJ2-7
TGTGCCAGCAGCGCTAGTAGCGGGGGGGCACAGCAGTACTTC
CASSASSGGAQQYF
>.|TRBV7-9|TRBD1|TRBJ1-1
TGTGCCAGCAGCCCACCGGGACAGCTCTACACTGAAGCTTTCTTT
CASSPPGQLYTEAFF
>.|TRBV27|.|TRBJ2-7
TGTGCCAGCAGCCCCGGTCAAGGCGAGCAGTACTTC
CASSPGQGEQYF
>.|TRBV5-1|.|TRBJ1-1
TGCGCCAGCAGCTTCCCGCAGCGTGGGGTAAACACTGAAGCTTTCTTT
CASSFPQRGVNTEAFF
>.|TRBV20-1|.|TRBJ1-5
TGCAGTGCTGAGGGGGATAGCAATCAGCCCCAGCATTTT
CSAEGDSNQPQHF
>few|TRBV12-5|.|TRBJ1-5
TGTGCTAGTGGTTTGGTATTGGGTCAGCCCCAGCATTTT
CASGLVLGQPQHF
>many|TRBV29-1|TRBD1|TRBJ2-2
TGCAGCGTAGGGGGCGACCACACCGGGGAGCTGTTTTTT
CSVGGDHTGELFF
>few|TRBV4-1|TRBD2|TRBJ2-3
TGCGCCAGCAGCCACCCCGGCGGGGGGACAGATACGCAGTATTTT
CASSHPGGGTDTQYF
>.|TRBV7-3|TRBD2|TRBJ2-3
TGTGCCAGCAGCTTTGTAGCGGGGTCAGATACGCAGTATTTT
CASSFVAGSDTQYF
>.|TRBV6-6|TRBD1|TRBJ1-5
TGTGCCAGCAGAGGGACAGCGAGTAATCAGCCCCAGCATTTT
CASRGTASNQPQHF
>many|TRBV29-1|.|TRBJ2-3
TGCAGCGTTGAAGAAGAGAACACAGATACGCAGTATTTT
CSVEEENTDTQYF
>few|TRBV12-3/TRBV12-4|TRBD2|TRBJ2-3
TGTGCCAGCAGTTTACCACAGCGGGGGGGCACAGATACGCAGTATTTT
CASSLPQRGGTDTQYF
>.|TRBV4-3|.|TRBJ1-5
TGCGCCAGCAGCCAAGAAGGGTGGGCAGGAACCAATCAGCCCCAGCATTTT
CASSQEGWAGTNQPQHF
>few|TRBV5-6|TRBD1|TRBJ2-3
TGTGCCAGCAGCACAGGACAGGTCAGAAGCACAGATACGCAGTATTTT
CASSTGQVRSTDTQYF
>.|TRBV12-3/TRBV12-4|.|TRBJ2-7
TGTGCCAGCAGTAGAGGGGGAGAGCAGTACTTC
CASSRGGEQYF
>.|TRBV28|.|TRBJ1-1
TGTGCCAGCAGTTCCAGGGAGTTATACACTGAAGCTTTCTTT
CASSSRELYTEAFF
>few|TRBV6-2/TRBV6-3|.|TRBJ1-5
TGTGCCAGCAGTTACGACCTAACAGGGTTAGGCAATCAGCCCCAGCATTTT
CASSYDLTGLGNQPQHF
>few|TRBV9|TRBD1|TRBJ2-6
TGTGCCAGCAGCGTAGCTTCAGGGGGATCAGGGGCCAACGTCCTGACTTTC
CASSVASGGSGANVLTF
>.|TRBV4-1|.|TRBJ1-2
TGCGCCAGCAGCCAAGACCGGGATTTATATGGCTACACCTTC
CASSQDRDLYGYTF
>.|TRBV29-1|.|TRBJ1-2
TGCAGCGTTTGGGCAACTCCTGTCTATGGCTACACCTTC
CSVWATPVYGYTF
>few|TRBV6-5|TRBD1|TRBJ1-1
TGTGCCAGCAGTTTGGGACAGGGGGCGCGCACTGAAGCTTTCTTT
CASSLGQGARTEAFF
>many|TRBV6-5|TRBD2|TRBJ2-3
TGTGCCAGCAGTTACATCAGCGGGGGTGCAGATACGCAGTATTTT
CASSYISGGADTQYF
>once|TRBV5-1|.|TRBJ1-1
TGCGCCAGCAGCCCCCCGGGGCGCACTGAAGCTTTCTTT
CASSPPGRTEAFF
>.|TRBV20-1|TRBD1|TRBJ1-5
TGCAGTGCTAGAGTAGACAGGGGCCGTAGGCAGCCCCAGCATTTT
CSARVDRGRRQPQHF
>.|TRBV4-3|.|TRBJ2-3
TGCGCCAGCAGCCAAGGGCTGATTAGCACAGATACGCAGTATTTT
CASSQGLISTDTQYF
>many|TRBV7-9|TRBD2|TRBJ2-3
TGTGCCAGCAGCCCTAGTTTAGCGGGGGACGGGATCACAGATACGCAGTATTTT
CASSPSLAGDGITDTQYF
>few|TRBV4-1|TRBD1|TRBJ1-1
TGCGCCAGCAGCCAACCCCCAGGGGGTACTGAAGCTTTCTTT
CASSQPPGGTEAFF